One and the same sample provided the 18 T cell receptor beta chains below, sequenced in a study of identical twins (dated by TCRdb to the mid-2010s). Preparation of the library involved 5' RACE. TCRdb lists the instrument as Illumina HiSeq 2000. TCRdb trimmed the raw reads at Q25, called clones with MiXCR and kept productive beta chains. Here each entry gathers all rows of one CDR3 protein and keeps the most common genes and DNA. Recorded for this sample are 460,000 or so distinct CDR3 sequences; 14% of them occurred a single time. The ten largest account for about 0.52% of the sample. Another study also made use of these data, one on yellow fever vaccine responses in identical twins.

Source material: CD4+ T cells sorted from blood. The receptor set was obtained from a woman aged 18-29 years in good health.

In this sample, this clonotype turned up a few times. The chain joins TRBV7-2 to TRBJ2-5; the D gene is possibly TRBD2 (5 bases). The CDR3 loop spans 14 amino acids. Germline V gene lookup returns CDR1 SGHTA and CDR2 FQGNSA. Trimming stripped 5 bases from V and 5 bases from J, with 15 bases between. As DNA, the CDR3 is TGTGCCAGCAGCCCTAGCACACCCTGGGAGACCCAGTACTTC. Translated, it gives CASSPSTPWETQYF.

The table lists this clonotype with a few counts. The V and J genes are TRBV4-3 and TRBJ2-7; 7 bases match TRBD1. Unmatched junction bases numbered 10, after V lost 0 bases and J lost 5 bases. The CDR3 has 16 residues. CDR1 LGHNA and CDR2 YSLEER come from the germline V gene. The CDR3 is CASSQEAGQDFNEQYF. The CDR3 nucleotides are TGCGCCAGCAGCCAAGAAGCAGGACAGGACTTCAACGAGCAGTACTTC.

The sample holds a few counts of this clonotype. The chain combines TRBV2 with TRBJ1-1; D call uncertain. V lost 4 bases, J lost 0 bases, and 6 bases lay in between. The CDR3 is 13 amino acids. Germline loops: CDR1 SNHLY, CDR2 FYNNEI. This CDR3 reads CASSALMNTEAFF. In nucleotides, the CDR3 is TGTGCCAGCAGTGCTCTCATGAACACTGAAGCTTTCTTT.

The genes are TRBV3-1 and TRBJ2-2, with unresolved D. This CDR3 comprises 14 residues. V was cut by 2 bases and J by 3 bases, with 7 bases left in between. Germline V lookup: CDR1 LGHDT, CDR2 YNNKEL (reference sequence). The CDR3 DNA is TGTGCCAGCAGCCAAATTAAGGACACCGGGGAGCTGTTTTTT. Translated: CASSQIKDTGELFF.

This clonotype was counted a few times. The V and J genes are TRBV20-1 and TRBJ2-5; 8 bases align to TRBD2. Germline CDR1 is DFQATT and CDR2 is SNEGSKA (reference sequence). Trimming cost V 6 bases and J 1 base; bases outside gene matches: 7. CDR3 length: 14 amino acids. The CDR3 DNA is TGCAGTGCACCCTTCCGGGGGGGCCAAGAGACCCAGTACTTC. Protein sequence: CSAPFRGGQETQYF.

This clonotype has more than one count but fewer than ten. This rearrangement joins TRBV7-6 to TRBJ1-6; possible D gene TRBD1, 6 bases. V was trimmed by 1 base and J by 11 bases, leaving 9 bases between them. The CDR3 runs 13 residues. Germline V gives CDR1 SGHVS, CDR2 FNYEAQ. The CDR3 region has the DNA TGTGCCAGCAGCTTAGAGGGGGGGACACCCCTCCACTTT. Translating gives CASSLEGGTPLHF. Full variable domain (outside the CDR3, taken from reference TRBV7-6 and TRBJ1-6): GAGVSQSPRYKVTKRGQDVALRCDPISGHVSLYWYRQALGQGPEFLTYFNYEAQQDKSGLPNDRFSAERPEGSISTLTIQRTEQRDSAMYRCASSLEGGTPLHFGNGTRLTVT.

This clonotype was detected many times. The chain has TRBV28 and TRBJ2-1; D gene ambiguous. The CDR3 loop spans 12 amino acids. Germline lookup yields CDR1 MDHEN and CDR2 SYDVKM. V gave up 5 bases and J gave up 7 bases, with 9 bases separating them. The DNA of the CDR3 is TGTGCCAGCAGTCTCCTGGGTAATGAGCAGTTCTTC. It specifies CASSLLGNEQFF. Drawing the rest from reference TRBV28 and TRBJ2-1, the complete variable domain is DVKVTQSSRYLVKRTGEKVFLECVQDMDHENMFWYRQDPGLGLRLIYFSYDVKMKEKGDIPEGYSVSREKKERFSLILESASTNQTSMYLCASSLLGNEQFFGPGTRLTVL.

The genes are TRBV20-1 and TRBJ1-1; the match to TRBD1 covers 7 bases. This CDR3 has 14 residues. Losses at the gene ends were 1 base for V and 4 bases for J; bases not matched to a gene: 6. Germline V gene sequence: CDR1 DFQATT, CDR2 SNEGSKA (reference sequence). CDR3 sequence (DNA): TGCAGTGCTAGAGGGGGGACAGTTGGCACTGAAGCTTTCTTT. Translating it yields CSARGGTVGTEAFF.

V and J are TRBV3-1 and TRBJ2-7; possibly TRBD2 for D (5 bases). This CDR3 spans 11 amino acids. V was trimmed by 3 bases and J by 5 bases, leaving 5 bases between them. CDR1 is LGHDT, CDR2 YNNKEL, per germline (reference sequence). The CDR3 is CASSQRDEQYF. In nucleotides, the CDR3 is TGTGCCAGCAGCCAGAGGGACGAGCAGTACTTC.

The chain is built from TRBV6-5 and TRBJ1-5; D is possibly TRBD1 (5 bases). V dropped 2 bases and J dropped 5 bases, with 13 bases sitting between them. The CDR3 is 15 residues long. Germline V gene data show CDR1 as MNHEY and CDR2 as SVGAGI. The CDR3, as DNA: TGTGCCAGCAGTTACACGCGAGACAGTTATCAGCCCCAGCATTTT. Encoded protein: CASSYTRDSYQPQHF.

This clonotype occurred a few times. This chain links TRBV12-3 or TRBV12-4 with TRBJ2-1, with D perhaps assigned TRBD1 or TRBD2 (5 bases each). V lost 2 bases and J 0 bases, leaving 8 bases between the germline ends. This CDR3 comprises 15 residues. The CDR3 spells CASSLRGPSYNEQFF. As DNA, the CDR3 is TGTGCCAGCAGTTTACGGGGCCCCTCCTACAATGAGCAGTTCTTC.

This clonotype was counted only a few times. The CDR3: CASSYSIPANEQFF. DNA for the CDR3: TGTGCCAGCAGTTACTCGATCCCGGCCAATGAGCAGTTCTTC. The V and J genes are TRBV6-5 and TRBJ2-1; D not resolved. Germline-derived CDR1 and CDR2 are MNHEY and SVGAGI. V dropped 0 bases and J dropped 6 bases, with 9 bases sitting between them. The CDR3 has 14 amino acids.

This clonotype was counted many times. DNA of the CDR3: TGTGCCAGCAGCTTAGCGGGGCCGATATACAATGAGCAGTTCTTC. Its translation is CASSLAGPIYNEQFF. The gene calls are TRBV7-9 and TRBJ2-1; maybe TRBD1 (5 bases). V shed 0 bases and J shed 4 bases, with 10 bases lying between them. Germline CDR1 is SEHNR and CDR2 is FQNEAQ (reference sequence). The CDR3 is made up of 15 amino acids.

The chain combines TRBV21-1 with TRBJ2-3; the DNA was not compared with TRBD1, the D call given in the table. TRBV21-1 is designated a pseudogene. The CDR3 sequence is 15 residues long. CDR3 DNA sequence: TGTGCCAGCAACAGACAGGGGGGTTGGGCAGATACGCAGTATTTT. This translates into CASNRQGGWADTQYF.

There are a few counts of this clonotype. CDR3 residues: CAISETRTSGGLDTQYF. CDR3 nucleotides: TGTGCCATCAGTGAGACGAGGACTAGCGGGGGCCTAGATACGCAGTATTTT. The chain combines TRBV10-3 with TRBJ2-3; 13 bases are shared with TRBD2. Per the germline V gene, CDR1 is ENHRY and CDR2 is SYGVKD. Losses at the gene ends were 2 bases for V and 5 bases for J; bases not matched to a gene: 7. The CDR3 extends over 17 amino acids.

The J gene is TRBJ1-2, the V gene TRBV6-1; tentative D call: TRBD1 (5 bases). The V end lost 6 bases, the J end lost 1 base, and 15 bases lay between the germline ends. In germline, CDR1 is MNHNS, CDR2 SASEGT. This CDR3 is built from 15 residues. The CDR3 region is CASRSRVEGNYGYTF. Here the CDR3 DNA reads TGTGCCAGCAGAAGCAGGGTTGAGGGTAACTATGGCTACACCTTC.

The chain couples TRBV29-1 to TRBJ2-7, with D hard to call. CDR3 length equals 14 residues. Trimming removed 7 bases at V and 2 bases at J, with 18 bases between. Germline lookup yields CDR1 SQVTM and CDR2 ANQGSEA. The CDR3 spells CSAKVDPITYEQYF. The CDR3 nucleotides are TGCAGCGCCAAGGTGGACCCAATTACCTACGAGCAGTACTTC.

In its sample, this clonotype was seen a few times. V is TRBV6-1 and J is TRBJ2-7, with 9 bases identical to TRBD1. This CDR3 has 17 amino acids. The germline V gene has CDR1 MNHNS and CDR2 SASEGT. The trim removed 8 bases at V and 3 bases at J, leaving 17 bases unmatched. The CDR3 DNA sequence: TGTGCCAGCCGCAGGAACCAGGACAGGGGAACAATCTACGAGCAGTACTTC. Its translation: CASRRNQDRGTIYEQYF.